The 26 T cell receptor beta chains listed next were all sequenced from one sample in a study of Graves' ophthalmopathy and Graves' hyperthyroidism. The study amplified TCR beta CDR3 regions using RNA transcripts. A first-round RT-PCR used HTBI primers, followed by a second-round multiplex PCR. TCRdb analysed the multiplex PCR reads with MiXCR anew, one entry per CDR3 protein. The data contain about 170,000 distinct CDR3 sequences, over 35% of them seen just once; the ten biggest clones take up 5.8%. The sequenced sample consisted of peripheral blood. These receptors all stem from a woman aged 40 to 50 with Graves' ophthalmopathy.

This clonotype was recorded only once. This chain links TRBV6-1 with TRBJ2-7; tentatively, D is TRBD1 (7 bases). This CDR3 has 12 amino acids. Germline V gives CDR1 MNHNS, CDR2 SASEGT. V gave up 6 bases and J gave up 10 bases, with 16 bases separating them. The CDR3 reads CASSPGGITQYF. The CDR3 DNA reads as TGTGCCAGCAGCCCAGGGGGGATAACTCAGTACTTC.

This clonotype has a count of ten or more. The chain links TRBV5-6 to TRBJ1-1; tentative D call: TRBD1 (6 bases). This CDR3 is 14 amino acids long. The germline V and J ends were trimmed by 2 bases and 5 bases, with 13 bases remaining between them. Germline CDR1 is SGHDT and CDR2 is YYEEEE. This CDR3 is CASSFRGQRTEAFF. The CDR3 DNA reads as TGTGCCAGCAGCTTCCGGGGGCAGAGAACTGAAGCTTTCTTT.

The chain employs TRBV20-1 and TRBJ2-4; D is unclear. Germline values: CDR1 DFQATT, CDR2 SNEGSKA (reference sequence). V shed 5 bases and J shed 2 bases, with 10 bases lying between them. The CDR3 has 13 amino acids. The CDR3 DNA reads TGCAGTGCTTCCGGGTATTCCAAAAACATTCAGTACTTC. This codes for CSASGYSKNIQYF.

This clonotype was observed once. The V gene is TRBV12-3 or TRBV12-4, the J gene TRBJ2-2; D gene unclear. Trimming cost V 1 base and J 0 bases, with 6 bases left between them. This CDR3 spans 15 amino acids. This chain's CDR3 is CASSLVPTNTGELFF. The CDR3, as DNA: TGTGCCAGCAGTTTAGTGCCCACGAACACCGGGGAGCTGTTTTTT.

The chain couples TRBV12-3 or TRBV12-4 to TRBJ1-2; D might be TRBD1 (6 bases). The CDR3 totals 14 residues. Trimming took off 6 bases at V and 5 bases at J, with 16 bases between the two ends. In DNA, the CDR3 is TGTGCCAGCAGACGACTCGGACAGAATTATGGCTACACCTTC. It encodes CASRRLGQNYGYTF.

The CDR3 bases are TGTGCCAGCAGTTACTCTTCGCCAGACGTTCAGCCCCAGCATTTT. Its protein product is CASSYSSPDVQPQHF. The chain links TRBV6-2 or TRBV6-3 to TRBJ1-5; D is undetermined. Trimming shortened V by 0 bases and J by 6 bases, and 12 bases separated the two germline ends. This CDR3 is 15 amino acids long. Germline CDR1 is MNHEY and CDR2 is SVGEGT.

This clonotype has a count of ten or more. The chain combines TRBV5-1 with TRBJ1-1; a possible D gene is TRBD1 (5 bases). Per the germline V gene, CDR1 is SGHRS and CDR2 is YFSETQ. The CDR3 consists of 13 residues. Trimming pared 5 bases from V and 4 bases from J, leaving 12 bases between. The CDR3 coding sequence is TGCGCCAGCAGTAGGGACGGGGGCACTGAAGCTTTCTTT. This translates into CASSRDGGTEAFF.

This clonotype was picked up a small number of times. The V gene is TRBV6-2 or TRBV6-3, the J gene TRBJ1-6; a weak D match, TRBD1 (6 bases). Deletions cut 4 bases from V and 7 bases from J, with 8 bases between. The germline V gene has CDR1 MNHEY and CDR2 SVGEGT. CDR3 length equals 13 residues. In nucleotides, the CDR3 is TGTGCCAGCAGTTTCCAGGGGAATTCACCCCTCCACTTT. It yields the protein CASSFQGNSPLHF.

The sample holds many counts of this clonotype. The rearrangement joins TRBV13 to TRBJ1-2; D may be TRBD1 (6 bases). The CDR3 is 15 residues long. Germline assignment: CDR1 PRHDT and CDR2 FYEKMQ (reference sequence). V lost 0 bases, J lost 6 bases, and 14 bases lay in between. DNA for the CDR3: TGTGCCAGCAGCTTAGGCGGGGGCTTGTGGGATGGCTACACCTTC. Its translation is CASSLGGGLWDGYTF.

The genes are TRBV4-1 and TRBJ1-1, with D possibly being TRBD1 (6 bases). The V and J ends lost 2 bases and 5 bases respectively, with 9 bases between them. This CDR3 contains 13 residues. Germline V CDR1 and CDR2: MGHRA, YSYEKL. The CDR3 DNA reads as TGCGCCAGCAGCCAAACAGGGTGGACTGAAGCTTTCTTT. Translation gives CASSQTGWTEAFF.

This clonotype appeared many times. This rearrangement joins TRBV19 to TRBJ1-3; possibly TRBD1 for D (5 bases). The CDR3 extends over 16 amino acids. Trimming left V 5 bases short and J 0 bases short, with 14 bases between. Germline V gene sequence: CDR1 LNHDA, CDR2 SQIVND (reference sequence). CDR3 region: CASSLGLRGSGNTIYF. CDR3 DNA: TGTGCCAGTAGTTTGGGACTGCGAGGCTCTGGAAACACCATATATTTT.

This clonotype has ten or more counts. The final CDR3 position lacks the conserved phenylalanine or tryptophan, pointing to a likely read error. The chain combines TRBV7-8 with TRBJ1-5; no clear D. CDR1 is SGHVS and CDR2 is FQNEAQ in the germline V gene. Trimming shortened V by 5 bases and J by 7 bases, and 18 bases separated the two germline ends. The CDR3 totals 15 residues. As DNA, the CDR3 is TGTGCCAGCAGCCCAGATGGGAGTTCAAGGCAGCCCCAGCATTAT. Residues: CASSPDGSSRQPQHY.

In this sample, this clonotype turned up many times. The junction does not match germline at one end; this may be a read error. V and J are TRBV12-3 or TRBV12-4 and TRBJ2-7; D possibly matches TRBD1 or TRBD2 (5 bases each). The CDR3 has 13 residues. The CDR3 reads CASSQSGHWERYF. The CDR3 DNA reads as TGTGCCAGCAGTCAATCCGGACATTGGGAGCGGTACTTC.

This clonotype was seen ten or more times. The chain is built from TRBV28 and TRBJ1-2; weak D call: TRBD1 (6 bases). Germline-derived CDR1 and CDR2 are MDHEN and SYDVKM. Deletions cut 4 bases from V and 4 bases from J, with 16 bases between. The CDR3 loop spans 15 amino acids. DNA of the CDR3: TGTGCCAGCAGTTGGGGGATGGGGACATCCTATGGCTACACCTTC. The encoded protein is CASSWGMGTSYGYTF.

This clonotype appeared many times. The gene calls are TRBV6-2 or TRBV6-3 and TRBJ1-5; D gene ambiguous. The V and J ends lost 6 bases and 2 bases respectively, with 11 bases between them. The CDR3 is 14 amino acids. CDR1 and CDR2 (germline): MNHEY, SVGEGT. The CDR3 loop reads CASRPGLGNQPQHF. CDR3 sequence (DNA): TGTGCCAGCAGACCGGGGTTGGGCAATCAGCCCCAGCATTTT.

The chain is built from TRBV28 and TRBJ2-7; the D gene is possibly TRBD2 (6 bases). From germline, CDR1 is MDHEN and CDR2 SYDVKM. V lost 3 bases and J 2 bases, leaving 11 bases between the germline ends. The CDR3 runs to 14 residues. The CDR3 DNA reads TGTGCCAGCAGTTTGACTAGGCCTCCCTACGAGCAGTACTTC. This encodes CASSLTRPPYEQYF. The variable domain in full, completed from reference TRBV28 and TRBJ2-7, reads DVKVTQSSRYLVKRTGEKVFLECVQDMDHENMFWYRQDPGLGLRLIYFSYDVKMKEKGDIPEGYSVSREKKERFSLILESASTNQTSMYLCASSLTRPPYEQYFGPGTRLTVT.

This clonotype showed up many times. As DNA, the CDR3 is TGTGCCAGCAGCTCCCGACTAAACTACGAGCAGTACTTC. It is translated as CASSSRLNYEQYF. This chain links TRBV7-2 with TRBJ2-7; the D gene is possibly TRBD2 (5 bases). V gave up 4 bases and J gave up 3 bases, with 10 bases separating them. CDR3 length: 13 amino acids. The germline V gene encodes CDR1 SGHTA and CDR2 FQGNSA.

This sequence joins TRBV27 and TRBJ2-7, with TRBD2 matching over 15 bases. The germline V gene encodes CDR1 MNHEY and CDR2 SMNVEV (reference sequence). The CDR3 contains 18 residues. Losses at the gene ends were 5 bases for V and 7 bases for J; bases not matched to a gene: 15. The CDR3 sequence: CASSPTPGLAGGVQEQYF. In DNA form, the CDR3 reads TGTGCCAGCAGTCCGACACCCGGACTAGCGGGAGGGGTGCAAGAGCAGTACTTC.

CDR3 coding DNA: TGTGCCAGTAGTAGACTAGCGGGAGACCCCGGGGAGCTGTTTTTT. It yields the protein CASSRLAGDPGELFF. The chain is built from TRBV19 and TRBJ2-2; 12 bases match TRBD2. The CDR3 totals 15 residues. Germline V gives CDR1 LNHDA, CDR2 SQIVND (reference sequence). V shed 4 bases and J 6 bases; nucleotides not matched to a gene: 3.

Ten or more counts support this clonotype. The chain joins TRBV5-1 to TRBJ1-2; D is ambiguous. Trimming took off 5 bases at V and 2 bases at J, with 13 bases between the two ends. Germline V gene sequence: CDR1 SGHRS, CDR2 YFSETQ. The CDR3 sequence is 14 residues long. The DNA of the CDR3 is TGCGCCAGCAGAATGGGGAGCTTAAACTATGGCTACACCTTC. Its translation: CASRMGSLNYGYTF.

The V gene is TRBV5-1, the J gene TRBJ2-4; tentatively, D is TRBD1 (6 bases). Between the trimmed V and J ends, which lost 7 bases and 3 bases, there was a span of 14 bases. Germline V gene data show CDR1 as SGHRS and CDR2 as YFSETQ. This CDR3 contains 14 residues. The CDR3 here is CASQKGTSKNIQYF. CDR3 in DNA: TGCGCCAGCCAAAAAGGGACAAGCAAAAACATTCAGTACTTC.

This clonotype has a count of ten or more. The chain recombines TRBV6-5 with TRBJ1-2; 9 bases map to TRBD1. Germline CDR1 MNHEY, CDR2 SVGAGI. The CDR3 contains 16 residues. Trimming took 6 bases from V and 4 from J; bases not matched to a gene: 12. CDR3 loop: CASSRTRDRVTYGYTF. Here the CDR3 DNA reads TGTGCCAGCAGCCGTACCCGGGACAGGGTGACCTATGGCTACACCTTC.

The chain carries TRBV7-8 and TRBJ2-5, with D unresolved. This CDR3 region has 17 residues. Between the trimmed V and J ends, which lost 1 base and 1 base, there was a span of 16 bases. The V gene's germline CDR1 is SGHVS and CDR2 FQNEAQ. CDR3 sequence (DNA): TGTGCCAGCAGCTTAGGCGTTGGAGCTGGGGTCCAAGAGACCCAGTACTTC. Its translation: CASSLGVGAGVQETQYF.

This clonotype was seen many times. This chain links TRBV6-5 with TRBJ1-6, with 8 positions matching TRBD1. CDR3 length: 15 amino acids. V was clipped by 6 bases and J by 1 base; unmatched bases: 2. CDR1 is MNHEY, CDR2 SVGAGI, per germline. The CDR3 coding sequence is TGTGCCAGCAGACGACAGGGGTCCTATAATTCACCCCTCCACTTT. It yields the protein CASRRQGSYNSPLHF.

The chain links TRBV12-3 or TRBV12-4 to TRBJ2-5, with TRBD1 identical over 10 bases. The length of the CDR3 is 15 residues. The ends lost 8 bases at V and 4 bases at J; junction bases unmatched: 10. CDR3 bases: TGTGCCAGCGACACCGGGACAGGGGTCTTAGAGACCCAGTACTTC. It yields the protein CASDTGTGVLETQYF.

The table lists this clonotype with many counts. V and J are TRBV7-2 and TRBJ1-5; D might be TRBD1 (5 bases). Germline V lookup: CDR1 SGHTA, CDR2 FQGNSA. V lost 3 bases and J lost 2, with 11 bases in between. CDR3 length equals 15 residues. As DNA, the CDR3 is TGTGCCAGCAGCTTCCAGGGTGACGGCAATCAGCCCCAGCATTTT. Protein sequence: CASSFQGDGNQPQHF.